This note documents a single T cell receptor (beta chain) sequence. This sample is drawn from a study of blood T cell repertoires in COVID-19. Study in general: Samples representing acute and convalescent COVID-19 were sourced from the United States, Italy and Spain.

Sequencing was performed with immunoSEQ multiplex PCR; in TCRdb, only in-frame clones are kept and a portion is missing. The table has 100,000 to 120,000 clones, under 75% seen once. Deletions cut 3 bases from V and 1 base from J, with 12 bases between. Germline V gives CDR1 KGHSH, CDR2 LQKENI. The CDR3 spans 15 residues. This clonotype originated in a woman aged 60-70 years with acute or convalescent COVID-19. This chain links TRBV18 with TRBJ1-1, with D uncertain. Specimen: peripheral blood. The CDR3 sequence is CASSPSRDQNTEAFF. The CDR3 DNA is TGTGCCAGCTCACCCTCCCGGGATCAGAACACTGAAGCTTTCTTT.